The rows below give T cell receptor beta chains drawn from one sample of a study of blood T cell repertoires in COVID-19. The table came from immunoSEQ multiplex PCR; TCRdb's copy has only in-frame clones and leaves some out. The data show about 190,000 clones, with more than 75% seen just once and around 8% held by the top ten. Specimen: peripheral blood. These receptors were collected from a woman aged 55-70 years with COVID-19, enrolled during active disease. Both conserved end residues are part of each CDR3. D genes are given only for firm matches. Rows may omit the clone size; those that give it use once, few, many or a size class.

>17|NA|TRBJ1-3|TRBV10-3|NA
TGTGCCATCAGTGAGGGTTTTATGGGGGGAAAGGGAAACACCATATATTTT
CAISEGFMGGKGNTIYF
>20|NA|TRBJ2-2|TRBV13|TRBD2
TGTGCCAGCAGCCCATCTTTAACTAGCGGGAGGGCCGTTGGCACCGGGGAGCTGTTTTTT
CASSPSLTSGRAVGTGELFF
>13|NA|TRBJ2-4|TRBV28|TRBD2
TGTGCCAGCAGTTTACGAAGCGGGAATGTTCAGTACTTC
CASSLRSGNVQYF
>13|NA|TRBJ2-5|TRBV7-7|NA
TGTGCTAGCAGCTTGCGGCCTGGGGAGACCCAGTACTTC
CASSLRPGETQYF
>15|NA|TRBJ2-7|TRBV6-2/TRBV6-3|TRBD2
TGTGCCAGCAGTTACATGGCTAGCGGGAGTGGGGAGCAGTACTTC
CASSYMASGSGEQYF
>17|NA|TRBJ2-5|TRBV5-8|TRBD2
TGTGCCAGCAGCTTGCCTAGCGGGAGCGGCTCTCAAGAGACCCAGTACTTC
CASSLPSGSGSQETQYF
>13|NA|TRBJ2-7|TRBV15|TRBD1
TGTGCCACCAGCAGATCGGACAGGGTACAGCAGTACTTC
CATSRSDRVQQYF
>12|NA|TRBJ2-5|TRBV6-1|NA
TGTGCCAGCAGTGAAACGCGAGAGACCCAGTACTTC
CASSETRETQYF
>12|few|TRBJ1-1|TRBV2|TRBD1
TGTGCCAGCCGGGTGGGACAGGCTGAAGCTTTCTTT
CASRVGQAEAFF
>15|NA|TRBJ2-3|TRBV2|TRBD2
TGTGCCAGCAGACTAGCGGGGGCCAGCACAGATACGCAGTATTTT
CASRLAGASTDTQYF
>15|NA|TRBJ2-1|TRBV11-2|NA
TGTGCCAGCAGCTTAGGGGCTAGCCGGTACAATGAGCAGTTCTTC
CASSLGASRYNEQFF
>14|NA|TRBJ1-1|TRBV21-1|NA
TGTGCCAGCAGCCAAGAGGGGGTGAACACTGAAGCTTTCTTT
CASSQEGVNTEAFF
>17|NA|TRBJ2-7|TRBV27|NA
TGTGCCAGCACCCCCAGGGAAACCGTCCCCCCATCTGACGAGCAGTACTTC
CASTPRETVPPSDEQYF
>16|NA|TRBJ2-5|TRBV5-6|NA
TGTGCCAGCAGCTTGGGGCCAGGCCTCTCCCAAGAGACCCAGTACTTC
CASSLGPGLSQETQYF
>15|NA|TRBJ2-5|TRBV19|TRBD2
TGTGCCAGTAGTGTCAGACTAGCGGGGGCAGAGACCCAGTACTTC
CASSVRLAGAETQYF
>14|NA|TRBJ1-5|TRBV2|TRBD1
TGTGCCAGCCGTGACAGGGACTTCAATCAGCCCCAGCATTTT
CASRDRDFNQPQHF
>15|NA|TRBJ1-2|TRBV24-1|NA
TGTGCCACCAGTGACCGCAGGGGAGACAGCCATGGCTACACCTTC
CATSDRRGDSHGYTF
>10|NA|TRBJ1-2|TRBV20-1|NA
TGCAGTGCTTACAGTAACGGCTACACCTTC
CSAYSNGYTF
>12|once|TRBJ1-6|TRBV28|NA
TGTGCCAGCATGATATTAGATTCACCCCTCCACTTT
CASMILDSPLHF
>16|NA|TRBJ2-1|TRBV19|TRBD2
TGTGCCAGTAGTATTCCTACTAGCGTTAGTTTGGGGTGGCAGTTCTTC
CASSIPTSVSLGWQFF
>17|NA|TRBJ1-1|TRBV5-6|TRBD1
TGTGCCAGCAGCTTGCGTGGGACAGGGAGGTTAGGCACTGAAGCTTTCTTT
CASSLRGTGRLGTEAFF
>13|NA|TRBJ2-1|TRBV19|NA
TGTGCCAGTAGTAGAGCGTCCAACAATGAGCAGTTCTTC
CASSRASNNEQFF
>14|NA|TRBJ2-1|TRBV7-2|TRBD2
TGTGCTGGGACGCGGGAGCCGACCTACAATGAGCAGTTCTTC
CAGTREPTYNEQFF
>15|NA|TRBJ2-2|TRBV9|NA
TGTGCCAGCAGCGTACTGGGGACATTCACCGGGGAGCTGTTTTTT
CASSVLGTFTGELFF
>13|NA|TRBJ2-7|TRBV4-1|NA
TGCGCCAGCAGCCATGGAGGGGAGTACGAGCAGTACTTC
CASSHGGEYEQYF
>15|NA|TRBJ1-1|TRBV6-5|NA
TGTGCCAGCAGTTACTCGAGCGTGGCATCAACTGAAGCTTTCTTT
CASSYSSVASTEAFF
>16|NA|TRBJ1-3|TRBV11-2|NA
TGTGCCAGCAGCTCCCTCCCCCCGGTCTCTGGAAACACCATATATTTT
CASSSLPPVSGNTIYF
>15|few|TRBJ1-2|TRBV11-2|TRBD1
TGTGCCAGCAGCTTAGATCGAACAGGGGGACGTGGCTACACCTTC
CASSLDRTGGRGYTF
>18|NA|TRBJ1-2|TRBV7-8|TRBD1
TGTGCCAGCAGCTTAGGGAACTATTGGGACAGCTTGTCCTATGGCTACACCTTC
CASSLGNYWDSLSYGYTF
>13|NA|TRBJ1-1|TRBV6-5|NA
TGTGCCAGCAGCCTACCGGGGGGAACTGAAGCTTTCTTT
CASSLPGGTEAFF
>17|NA|TRBJ2-4|TRBV7-8|NA
TGTGCCAGCACCCAGGCGCGACGGTTCTCGAACAAAAACATTCAGTACTTC
CASTQARRFSNKNIQYF
>14|NA|TRBJ1-4|TRBV9|NA
TGTGCCAGCAGCGTAGGGGGGCGTGGTGAAAAACTGTTTTTT
CASSVGGRGEKLFF
>14|NA|TRBJ2-5|TRBV6-2/TRBV6-3|NA
TGTGCCAGCAGTTACTCACGGGTTAGGGAGACCCAGTACTTC
CASSYSRVRETQYF
>13|NA|TRBJ1-5|TRBV2|TRBD1
TGTGCCGGCGGGACAGGGGGCAATCAGCCCCAGCATTTT
CAGGTGGNQPQHF
>16|NA|TRBJ1-4|TRBV4-3|NA
TGCGCCAGCAGCCAAGAGGGGGGGTTAATAAGTGAAAAACTGTTTTTT
CASSQEGGLISEKLFF
>13|NA|TRBJ2-2|TRBV29-1|NA
TGCAGCGTTGACGCCAGAGGGACCGGGGAGCTGTTTTTT
CSVDARGTGELFF
>13|NA|TRBJ2-3|TRBV11-3|NA
TGTGCCAGCAGCGAGCGATCAGGGTTGACGCAGTATTTT
CASSERSGLTQYF
>18|NA|TRBJ1-1|TRBV24-1|TRBD1
TGTGCCACCGACTTCGTTATATATAGGGACAGAGAGAACACTGAAGCTTTCTTT
CATDFVIYRDRENTEAFF
>13|NA|TRBJ1-2|TRBV29-1|TRBD1
TGCAGCGTTGGGGGGACAGGGGGCTATGGCTACACCTTC
CSVGGTGGYGYTF
>12|NA|TRBJ2-7|TRBV5-5|NA
TGTGCCAGCAGCCCCCTAGAATCCGAGCAGTACTTC
CASSPLESEQYF
>14|NA|TRBJ2-2|TRBV2|TRBD2
TGTGCCAGCAGGCTTGGGAGGGACACCGGGGAGCTGTTTTTT
CASRLGRDTGELFF
>13|NA|TRBJ2-2|TRBV7-3|NA
TGTGCCAGCAGACCAGGGTGGACCGGGGAGCTGTTTTTT
CASRPGWTGELFF
>17|NA|TRBJ2-5|TRBV5-1|TRBD2
TGCGCCAGCAGCGAAAGGACTAGCGGGAGGGCCGGGGAGACCCAGTACTTC
CASSERTSGRAGETQYF
>18|once|TRBJ2-5|TRBV28|TRBD2
TGTGCCAGCAGTTCCCGACTAGCGGGACCCCCCGGAGGAGAGACCCAGTACTTC
CASSSRLAGPPGGETQYF
>14|NA|TRBJ2-3|TRBV19|NA
TGTGCCAGTAGTATAGGGACAAGAACAGATACGCAGTATTTT
CASSIGTRTDTQYF
>12|NA|TRBJ1-1|TRBV19|NA
TGTGCCAGTATCGTCTGGAACACTGAAGCTTTCTTT
CASIVWNTEAFF
>17|NA|TRBJ2-2|TRBV7-3|NA
TGTGCCAGCAGCTTAACGGGGATGCGGGGGCCGGTGGGGGAGCTGTTTTTT
CASSLTGMRGPVGELFF
>14|NA|TRBJ1-3|TRBV19|NA
TGTGCCAGTAGTATTGGGGAGAGTGGAAACACCATATATTTT
CASSIGESGNTIYF